What follows are 21 T cell receptor beta chains derived from one specimen sequenced in a study of T-cell memory formation after mild COVID-19 (dated by TCRdb to the early 2020s). Libraries were prepared through 5' RACE. The run used an Illumina NovaSeq 6000. TCRdb's own reprocessing of the public reads used fastp at Q25 and MiXCR and kept productive beta chains. Rows merge per CDR3 protein into single entries with the most common DNA and genes. This sample gives about 180,000 distinct CDR3 sequences in total; approximately 17% of them show up just once. The ten largest clones represent 3.9% of the sample. Source material: PBMCs or a T cell subset sorted from them (not recorded which). The receptors come from a man aged 18 to 30 who had mild COVID-19 (a few samples of this study predate the infection). The sample titles of this study are shuffled in the database, so cell type and time point are left out; the donor was told from shared clones.

The CDR3 protein is CASSLGQVASGNTIYF. CDR3 DNA sequence: TGTGCCAGCAGCTTAGGACAGGTTGCGTCTGGAAACACCATATATTTT. The rearrangement uses TRBV7-2 and TRBJ1-3, with D possibly matching TRBD1 (6 bases). V gave up 1 base and J gave up 1 base, with 11 bases separating them. The CDR3 length is 16 residues. The germline V gene encodes CDR1 SGHTA and CDR2 FQGNSA. Full variable domain (remainder filled in from reference TRBV7-2 and TRBJ1-3): GAGVSQSPSNKVTEKGKDVELRCDPISGHTALYWYRQSLGQGLEFLIYFQGNSAPDKSGLPSDRFSAERTGGSVSTLTIQRTQQEDSAVYLCASSLGQVASGNTIYFGEGSWLTVV.

The rearrangement joins TRBV12-3 or TRBV12-4 to TRBJ1-6; maybe TRBD1 (5 bases). The CDR3 loop spans 13 amino acids. Trimming stripped 4 bases from V and 10 bases from J, with 11 bases between. The CDR3 here is CASSWDGDSPLHF. CDR3 sequence (DNA): TGTGCCAGCAGTTGGGATGGGGACTCACCCCTCCACTTT.

The genes are TRBV5-8 and TRBJ1-1; D uncertain. Germline CDR1 and CDR2: SGHTS and YDEGEE. Between the trimmed V and J ends, which lost 0 bases and 5 bases, there was a span of 14 bases. This CDR3 is 15 amino acids long. CDR3 loop: CASSLDWGSGTEAFF. In nucleotides, the CDR3 is TGTGCCAGCAGCTTGGATTGGGGTTCCGGGACTGAAGCTTTCTTT.

This clonotype showed up just a few times. The CDR3 bases are TGTGCCAGCAGCTCCAGGTGGGGTCGCGGAGAGACCCAGTACTTC. This sequence encodes CASSSRWGRGETQYF. The chain recombines TRBV6-5 with TRBJ2-5; no definite D call. V dropped 6 bases and J dropped 4 bases, with 18 bases sitting between them. CDR1 is MNHEY and CDR2 is SVGAGI in the germline V gene. The CDR3 consists of 15 residues.

This clonotype was observed a handful of times. The chain couples TRBV7-2 to TRBJ2-5, with TRBD2 as a possible D gene (6 bases). Trimming cost V 5 bases and J 4 bases, with 17 bases left between them. The germline V gene encodes CDR1 SGHTA and CDR2 FQGNSA. CDR3 length equals 15 residues. CDR3 DNA sequence: TGTGCCAGCAGCAGGATAAAGATGGGGGGAGAGACCCAGTACTTC. Translation: CASSRIKMGGETQYF.

This clonotype was seen a few times. The V call is TRBV5-6, the J call TRBJ2-7; TRBD2 matches at 8 bases. The CDR3 has 16 residues. The germline V gene has CDR1 SGHDT and CDR2 YYEEEE. Germline trimming cut 3 bases from V and 0 bases from J; bases unmatched to any gene: 8. The CDR3 here is CASSSPERGSSYEQYV. The DNA of the CDR3 is TGTGCCAGCAGCTCCCCAGAGCGGGGGAGCTCCTACGAGCAGTACGTC.

At least ten counts were recorded for this clonotype. The genes are TRBV9 and TRBJ1-2; D might be TRBD1 (6 bases). CDR1 is SGDLS and CDR2 is YYNGEE in the germline V gene. The CDR3 contains 13 residues. V lost 2 bases, J lost 8 bases, and 13 bases lay in between. CDR3 loop: CASSVQGISGYTF. The CDR3 DNA reads TGTGCCAGCAGCGTCCAGGGGATCAGCGGCTACACCTTC.

This clonotype was counted a few times. The rearrangement links TRBV4-3 to TRBJ2-7, with 10 positions matching TRBD1. The CDR3 spans 16 residues. J was trimmed by 3 bases and V by 0 bases; bases with no gene match: 5. The germline CDR1 and CDR2 sequences are LGHNA and YSLEER. The CDR3 here is CASSQDTGTGVYEQYF. The CDR3 DNA reads TGCGCCAGCAGCCAAGATACCGGGACAGGGGTCTACGAGCAGTACTTC.

The chain is built from TRBV9 and TRBJ2-7; D uncertain. Germline-derived CDR1 and CDR2 are SGDLS and YYNGEE. The CDR3 sequence is 14 residues long. V lost 7 bases and J lost 2, with 16 bases in between. The CDR3 bases are TGTGCCAGCCCCTCAAGGGCTCAGACCTACGAGCAGTACGTC. Protein product: CASPSRAQTYEQYV.

This chain uses TRBV20-1 with TRBJ1-1; D is perhaps TRBD1 (5 bases). V dropped 0 bases and J dropped 0 bases, with 8 bases sitting between them. CDR1 and CDR2 from the germline V gene are DFQATT and SNEGSKA (reference sequence). CDR3 size: 14 residues. The CDR3 DNA follows: TGCAGTGCTAGAGACAGGGTCATGAACACTGAAGCTTTCTTT. Its translation: CSARDRVMNTEAFF.

The genes are TRBV5-4 and TRBJ2-7; perhaps TRBD1 as D (5 bases). V lost 0 bases and J lost 3, with 10 bases in between. Germline V gives CDR1 SGHNT, CDR2 YYREEE (reference sequence). The length of the CDR3 is 14 residues. CDR3 in DNA: TGTGCCAGCAGCTTGGGTAAGGGGATCTACGAGCAGTACTTC. It translates to CASSLGKGIYEQYF.

The gene calls are TRBV20-1 and TRBJ1-2, with a weak D call TRBD1 (5 bases). The CDR3 has 14 amino acids. Germline-derived CDR1 and CDR2 are DFQATT and SNEGSKA (reference sequence). Deletions cut 6 bases from V and 7 bases from J, with 21 bases between. CDR3 loop: CSAPHEEGPGGYTF. CDR3 DNA sequence: TGCAGTGCCCCTCATGAGGAGGGGCCTGGTGGCTACACCTTC.

The chain is built from TRBV5-1 and TRBJ2-3, with 7 bases identical to TRBD2. J was trimmed by 3 bases and V by 5 bases; bases with no gene match: 9. The length of the CDR3 is 15 residues. CDR1 and CDR2 from the germline V gene are SGHRS and YFSETQ. Here the CDR3 DNA reads TGCGCCAGCAGTCTGATAGGGAGGGTGACAGATACGCAGTATTTT. As protein: CASSLIGRVTDTQYF. Based on the CDR3 plus reference TRBV5-1 and TRBJ2-3, the full variable domain is KAGVTQTPRYLIKTRGQQVTLSCSPISGHRSVSWYQQTPGQGLQFLFEYFSETQRNKGNFPGRFSGRQFSNSRSEMNVSTLELGDSALYLCASSLIGRVTDTQYFGPGTRLTVL.

This clonotype occurred a few times. The chain recombines TRBV6-5 with TRBJ2-5, with D possibly TRBD2 on 5 matching bases. The CDR3 length is 13 residues. Germline values: CDR1 MNHEY, CDR2 SVGAGI. V lost 6 bases and J lost 7, with 15 bases in between. The CDR3 bases are TGTGCCAGCAGCCCTACTAGGGAGAGGACCCAGTACTTC. Protein product: CASSPTRERTQYF.

This clonotype turned up a few times. V and J are TRBV5-1 and TRBJ1-2; the D gene is possibly TRBD1 (5 bases). The germline V and J ends were trimmed by 1 base and 1 base, with 17 bases remaining between them. This CDR3 has 17 amino acids. In germline, CDR1 is SGHRS, CDR2 YFSETQ. The CDR3 sequence is CASSLRSRTPLNYGYTF. The CDR3 nucleotides are TGCGCCAGCAGCTTGCGGTCCCGGACACCGCTTAACTATGGCTACACCTTC.

In this sample, this clonotype turned up a few times. The chain employs TRBV4-2 and TRBJ2-1; no clear D. CDR1 is LGHNA and CDR2 is YNFKEQ in the germline V gene. CDR3 size: 17 residues. The ends were cut back, 0 bases at V and 8 bases at J, with 20 bases in the middle. CDR3 region: CASSQDRTSTPRDEQFF. DNA of the CDR3: TGTGCCAGCAGCCAAGACCGGACCTCTACCCCGCGCGATGAGCAGTTCTTC.

This clonotype has just a few counts. The V and J genes are TRBV5-6 and TRBJ2-5; D not certain. Germline V gene data show CDR1 as SGHDT and CDR2 as YYEEEE. The CDR3 is made up of 13 amino acids. V was cut by 3 bases and J by 5 bases, with 11 bases left in between. CDR3 protein: CASSYRGVETQYF. The DNA of the CDR3 is TGTGCCAGCAGCTATAGAGGTGTTGAGACCCAGTACTTC.

The V gene is TRBV9, the J gene TRBJ2-5; D is unclear. There are 14 residues in the CDR3. Trimming cost V 3 bases and J 5 bases, with 14 bases left between them. Germline V gene data show CDR1 as SGDLS and CDR2 as YYNGEE. The CDR3 here is CASSAQVSRETQYF. The CDR3 DNA is TGTGCCAGCAGCGCCCAGGTCTCGCGGGAGACCCAGTACTTC.

The chain joins TRBV6-2 or TRBV6-3 to TRBJ2-7; D tentatively reads TRBD1 or TRBD2 (5 bases each). Germline values: CDR1 MNHEY, CDR2 SVGEGT. The CDR3 is 12 amino acids. The V end lost 4 bases, the J end lost 7 bases, and 11 bases lay between the germline ends. In DNA, the CDR3 is TGTGCCAGCAGTTGGGACCTTCGAGAGCAGTACGTC. Translated, it gives CASSWDLREQYV.

The chain couples TRBV28 to TRBJ2-3; D possibly corresponds to TRBD2 (6 bases). The CDR3 has 15 residues. Trimming took 5 bases from V and 0 from J, leaving 12 bases between them. In germline, CDR1 is MDHEN, CDR2 SYDVKM. In DNA form, the CDR3 reads TGTGCCAGCAGTACCCCTCGGGGGAGCACAGATACGCAGTATTTT. This translates into CASSTPRGSTDTQYF. Combining the CDR3 with reference TRBV28 and TRBJ2-3 gives the whole variable domain DVKVTQSSRYLVKRTGEKVFLECVQDMDHENMFWYRQDPGLGLRLIYFSYDVKMKEKGDIPEGYSVSREKKERFSLILESASTNQTSMYLCASSTPRGSTDTQYFGPGTRLTVL.

This clonotype has just a few counts. This rearrangement joins TRBV12-3 or TRBV12-4 to TRBJ2-1; D tentatively reads TRBD1 or TRBD2 (5 bases each). The CDR3 is made up of 12 amino acids. V was pared by 6 bases and J by 15 bases, with 18 bases between. CDR3 residues: CASSRDLGDPFF. CDR3 sequence (DNA): TGTGCCAGCAGCCGTGATCTCGGGGACCCGTTCTTC.